Detailed here is one T cell receptor beta chain. Profiling relied on immunoSEQ multiplex PCR, and the TCRdb table lists in-frame clones only, not all of them. The sample has 350,000 to 500,000 clones, around 90% seen once. The treatment: 19 received Ad26.COV2.S at low or high dose, single or two shots; several received placebo; per-sample allocation not given. Repertoires come from day 63 after the first vaccine or placebo injection. This sample was taken from a study of Ad26.COV2.S vaccination and SARS-CoV-2 variants. V was trimmed by 2 bases and J by 4 bases, leaving 9 bases between them. The V gene's germline CDR1 is LNHDA and CDR2 SQIVND (reference sequence). The CDR3 contains 13 residues.

Sample: peripheral blood, taken in a trial of Ad26.COV2.S vaccine versus placebo. This sequence originates from a person between 18 and 60 years old who received the Ad26.COV2.S COVID-19 vaccine or a placebo. The chain joins TRBV19 to TRBJ2-7; D may be TRBD1 (6 bases). The CDR3 DNA follows: TGTGCCAGTAGTATATTGGGACAATACGAGCAGTACTTC. It translates to CASSILGQYEQYF.